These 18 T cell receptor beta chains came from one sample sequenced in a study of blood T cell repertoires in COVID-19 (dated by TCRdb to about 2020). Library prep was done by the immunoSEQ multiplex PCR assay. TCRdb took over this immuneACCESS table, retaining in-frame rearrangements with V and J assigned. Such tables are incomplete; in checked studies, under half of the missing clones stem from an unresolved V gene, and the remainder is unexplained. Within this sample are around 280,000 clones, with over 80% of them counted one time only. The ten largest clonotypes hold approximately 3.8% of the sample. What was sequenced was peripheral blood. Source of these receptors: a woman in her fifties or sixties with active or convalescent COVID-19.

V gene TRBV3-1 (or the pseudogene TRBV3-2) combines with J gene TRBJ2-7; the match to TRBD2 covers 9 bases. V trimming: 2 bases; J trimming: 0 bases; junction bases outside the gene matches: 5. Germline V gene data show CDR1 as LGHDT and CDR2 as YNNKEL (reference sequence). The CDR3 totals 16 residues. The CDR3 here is CASSQNPSGVSYEQYF. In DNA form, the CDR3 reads TGTGCCAGCAGCCAAAATCCTAGCGGGGTCTCCTACGAGCAGTACTTC.

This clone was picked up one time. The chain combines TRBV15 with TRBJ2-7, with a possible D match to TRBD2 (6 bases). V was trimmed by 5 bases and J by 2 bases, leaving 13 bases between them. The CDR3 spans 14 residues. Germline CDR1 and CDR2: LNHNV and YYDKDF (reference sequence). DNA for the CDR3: TGTGCCACCAGCGGGGAAGGAGGGACCTACGAGCAGTACTTC. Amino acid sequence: CATSGEGGTYEQYF.

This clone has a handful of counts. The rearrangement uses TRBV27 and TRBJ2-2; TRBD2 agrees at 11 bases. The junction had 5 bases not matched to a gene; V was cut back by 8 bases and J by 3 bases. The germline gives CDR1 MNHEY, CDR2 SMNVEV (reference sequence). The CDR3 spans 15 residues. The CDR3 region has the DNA TGTGCCAGCGGAGGGACTAGCGGTTACACCGGGGAGCTGTTTTTT. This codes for CASGGTSGYTGELFF.

This chain's CDR3 is CASSLGVGLDEQFF. The CDR3 region has the DNA TGTGCCAGCAGCTTAGGAGTGGGCCTCGATGAGCAGTTCTTC. The rearrangement joins TRBV7-7 to TRBJ2-1; D gene unclear. The germline CDR1 and CDR2 sequences are SSHAT and FNYEAQ (reference sequence). Trimming left V 1 base short and J 8 bases short, with 12 bases between. The CDR3 totals 14 residues.

This chain's CDR3 is CASIKQENTGELFF. The DNA of the CDR3 is TGTGCCAGCATTAAACAGGAGAACACCGGGGAGCTGTTTTTT. The V gene is TRBV2, the J gene TRBJ2-2; perhaps TRBD1 as D (5 bases). From germline, CDR1 is SNHLY and CDR2 FYNNEI. This CDR3 region has 14 residues. Trimming took 7 bases from V and 1 from J, leaving 10 bases between them.

CDR3 amino acids: CAWSPTGQRRSPLAKNIQYF. CDR3 DNA: TGTGCCTGGAGTCCAACGGGACAGCGTCGATCCCCGCTAGCCAAAAACATTCAGTACTTC. The chain couples TRBV30 to TRBJ2-4; 7 nucleotides match TRBD1. The CDR3 is made up of 20 amino acids. Trimming took 2 bases from V and 0 from J; bases not matched to a gene: 19. Germline CDR1 GTSNPN, CDR2 SVGIG (reference sequence).

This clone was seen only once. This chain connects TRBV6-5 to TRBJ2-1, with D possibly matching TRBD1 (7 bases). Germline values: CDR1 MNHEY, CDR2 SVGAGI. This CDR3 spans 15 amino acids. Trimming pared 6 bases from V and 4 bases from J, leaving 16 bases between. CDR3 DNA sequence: TGTGCCAGCAGGACTAGGGGGCTAGGGTACAATGAGCAGTTCTTC. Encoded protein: CASRTRGLGYNEQFF.

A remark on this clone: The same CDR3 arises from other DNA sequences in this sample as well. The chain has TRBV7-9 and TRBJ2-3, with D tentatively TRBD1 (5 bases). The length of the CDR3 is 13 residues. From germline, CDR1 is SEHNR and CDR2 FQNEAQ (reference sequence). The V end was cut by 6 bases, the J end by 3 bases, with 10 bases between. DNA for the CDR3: TGTGCCAGCAGGCTCGCAGGGACAGATACGCAGTATTTT. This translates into CASRLAGTDTQYF.

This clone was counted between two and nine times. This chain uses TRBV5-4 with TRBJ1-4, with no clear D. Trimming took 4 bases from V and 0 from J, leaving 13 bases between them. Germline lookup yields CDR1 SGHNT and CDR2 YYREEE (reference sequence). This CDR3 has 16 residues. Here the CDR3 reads CASSTGERATNEKLFF. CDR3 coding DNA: TGTGCCAGCAGCACGGGAGAGCGGGCAACTAATGAAAAACTGTTTTTT.

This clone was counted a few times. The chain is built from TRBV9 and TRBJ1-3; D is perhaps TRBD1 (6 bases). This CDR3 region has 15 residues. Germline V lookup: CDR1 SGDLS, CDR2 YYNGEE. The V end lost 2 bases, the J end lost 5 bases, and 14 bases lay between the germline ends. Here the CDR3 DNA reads TGTGCCAGCAGCGTGCAGGGGAGCGAAAGAAACACCATATATTTT. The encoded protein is CASSVQGSERNTIYF.

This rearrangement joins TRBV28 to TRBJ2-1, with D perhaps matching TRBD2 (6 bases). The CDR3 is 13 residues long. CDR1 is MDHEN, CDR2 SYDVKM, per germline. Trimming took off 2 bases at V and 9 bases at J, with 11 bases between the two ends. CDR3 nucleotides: TGTGCCAGCAGTTTAGGAGGGGCGGGTGAGCAGTTCTTC. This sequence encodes CASSLGGAGEQFF.

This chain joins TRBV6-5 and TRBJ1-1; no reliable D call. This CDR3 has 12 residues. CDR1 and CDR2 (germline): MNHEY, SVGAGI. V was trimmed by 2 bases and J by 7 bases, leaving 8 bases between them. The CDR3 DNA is TGTGCCAGCAGTTACGGGCCAGTTGAAGCTTTCTTT. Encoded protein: CASSYGPVEAFF.

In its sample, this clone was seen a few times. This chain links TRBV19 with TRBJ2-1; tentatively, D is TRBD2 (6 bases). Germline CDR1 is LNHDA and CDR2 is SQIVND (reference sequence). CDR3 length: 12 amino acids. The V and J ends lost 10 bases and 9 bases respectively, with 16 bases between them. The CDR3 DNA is TGTGCCACCCGGGACTCTCCCTTTGAGCAGTTCTTC. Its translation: CATRDSPFEQFF.

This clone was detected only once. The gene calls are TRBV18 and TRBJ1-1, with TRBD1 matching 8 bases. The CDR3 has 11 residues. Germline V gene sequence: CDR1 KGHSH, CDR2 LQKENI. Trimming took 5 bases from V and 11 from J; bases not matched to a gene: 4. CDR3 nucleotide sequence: TGTGCCAGCTCAGACAGGGGAGAGGCTTTCTTT. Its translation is CASSDRGEAFF.

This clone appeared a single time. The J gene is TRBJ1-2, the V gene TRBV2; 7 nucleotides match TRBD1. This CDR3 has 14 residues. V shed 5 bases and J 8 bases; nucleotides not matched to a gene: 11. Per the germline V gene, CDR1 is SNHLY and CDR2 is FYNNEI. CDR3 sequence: CASSRSRTGQGYTF. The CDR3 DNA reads TGTGCCAGCAGTAGATCTAGGACAGGACAGGGCTACACCTTC.

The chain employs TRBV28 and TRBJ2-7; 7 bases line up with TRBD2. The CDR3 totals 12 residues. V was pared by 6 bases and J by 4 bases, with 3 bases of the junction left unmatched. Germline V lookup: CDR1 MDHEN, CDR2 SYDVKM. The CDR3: CASSGTIYEQYF. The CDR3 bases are TGTGCCAGCAGCGGGACTATTTACGAGCAGTACTTC.

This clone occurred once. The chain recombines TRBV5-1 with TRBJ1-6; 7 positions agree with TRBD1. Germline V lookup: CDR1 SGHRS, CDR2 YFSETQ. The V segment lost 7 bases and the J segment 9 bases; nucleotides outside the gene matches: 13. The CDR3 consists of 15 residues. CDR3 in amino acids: CASANRTGMGSPLHF. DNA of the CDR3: TGCGCCAGCGCAAATCGGACAGGAATGGGTTCACCCCTCCACTTT.

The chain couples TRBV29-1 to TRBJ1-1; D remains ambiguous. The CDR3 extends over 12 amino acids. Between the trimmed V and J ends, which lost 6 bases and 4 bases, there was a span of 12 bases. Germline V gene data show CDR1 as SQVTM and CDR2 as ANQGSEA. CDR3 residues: CSVQVVSTEAFF. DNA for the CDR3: TGCAGCGTGCAGGTTGTAAGCACTGAAGCTTTCTTT.